This T cell receptor (beta chain) was profiled in a study of shared clonotypes between healthy human individuals. Study results and caveats: In general, naive subsets displayed greater estimated richness than memory subsets did.

Germline loops: CDR1 SGHTA, CDR2 FQGNSA. With 7 bases clipped from V and 0 bases from J, the junction kept 11 bases outside the gene matches. The CDR3 is made up of 17 amino acids. Note on this clone: Its specificity is unknown.

Generated by immunoSEQ multiplex PCR, the TCRdb table keeps only in-frame clones and is missing some. The top ten hold roughly 0.13% of the sample, which has about 2 million clones, roughly 96% seen once. This chain connects TRBV7-2 to TRBJ1-5, with 8 bases matching TRBD1. Input material: naive CD4+ T cells sorted from blood. Subset: CD45RA+ positively selected. This TCR was recovered from a man younger than 30 in good health. The CDR3 nucleotides are TGTGCCAGCAACGATGACAGGGGAGGGCTTAGCAATCAGCCCCAGCATTTT. Its protein is CASNDDRGGLSNQPQHF.